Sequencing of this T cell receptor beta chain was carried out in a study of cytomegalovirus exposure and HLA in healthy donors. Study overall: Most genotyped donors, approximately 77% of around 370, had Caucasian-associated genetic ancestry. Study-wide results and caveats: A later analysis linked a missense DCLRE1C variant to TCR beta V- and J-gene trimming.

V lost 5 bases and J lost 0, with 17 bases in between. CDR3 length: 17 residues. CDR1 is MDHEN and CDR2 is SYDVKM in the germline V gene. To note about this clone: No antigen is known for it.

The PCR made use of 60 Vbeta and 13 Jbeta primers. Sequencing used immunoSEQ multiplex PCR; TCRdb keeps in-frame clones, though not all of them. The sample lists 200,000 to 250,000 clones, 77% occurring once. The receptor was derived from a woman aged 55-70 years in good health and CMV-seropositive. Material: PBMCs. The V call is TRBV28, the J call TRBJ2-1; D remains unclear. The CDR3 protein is CASSLFARRSSYNEQFF. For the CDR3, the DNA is TGTGCCAGCAGTCTATTTGCGCGGCGGAGCTCCTACAATGAGCAGTTCTTC.